This TCR beta chain is drawn from a study of vaccination and CD4 T cells after COVID-19. A word on this clonotype: Its target is not known.

Oncomine TCR Beta short-read sequencing was applied to DNA from cultured CD4+ T cells. TCRdb reanalysed the PCR reads using MiXCR and keeps one entry per CDR3 protein. Altogether about 17,000 distinct CDR3 sequences are present, more than 40% being singletons, with the ten largest covering approximately 7%. Sample treatment: roughly 10-day PBMC culture with coronavirus spike peptide pools or control peptides (ViraFEST assay). The CDR3 is made up of 15 amino acids. From germline, CDR1 is LNHDA and CDR2 SQIVND (reference sequence). Trimming shortened V by 5 bases and J by 2 bases, and 12 bases separated the two germline ends.

This clonotype was sampled from a human donor who had recovered from COVID-19. Specimen: CD4+ T cells from blood, cultured in vitro, collected after SARS-CoV-2 vaccination. This rearrangement joins TRBV19 to TRBJ2-2, with a possible D match to TRBD1 (6 bases). This CDR3 is CASSGQGGNTGELFF. As DNA, the CDR3 is TGTGCCAGTAGTGGGCAAGGGGGAAACACCGGGGAGCTGTTTTTT.